A single sample gave rise to the 16 T cell receptor beta chains below, sequenced in a study of cytomegalovirus exposure and HLA in healthy donors. Measured with immunoSEQ multiplex PCR; TCRdb has only the in-frame clones, and not every one. The sample has approximately 160,000 clones, around nine tenths seen once. Specimen: PBMCs. Receptor source: a man aged 18 to 30 in good health and CMV-seropositive.

The V gene is TRBV19, the J gene TRBJ1-5; unclear D gene. Germline V gene data show CDR1 as LNHDA and CDR2 as SQIVND (reference sequence). The V end lost 1 base, the J end lost 0 bases, and 7 bases lay between the germline ends. The CDR3 consists of 15 residues. The CDR3 DNA reads TGTGCCAGTAGTATAGGCACCTATAGCAATCAGCCCCAGCATTTT. It specifies CASSIGTYSNQPQHF.

The table lists this clone with a few counts. The CDR3 region is CASSLIASLWPQHF. CDR3 DNA: TGTGCCAGCAGTTTAATTGCAAGCCTGTGGCCCCAGCATTTT. This chain joins TRBV27 and TRBJ1-5; D ambiguous. Per germline, CDR1 MNHEY and CDR2 SMNVEV (reference sequence). The V and J ends lost 2 bases and 9 bases respectively, with 14 bases between them. The CDR3 spans 14 residues.

This clone is a singleton in its sample. J is TRBJ1-3 and V is TRBV11-1; D may be TRBD1 (6 bases). Germline V gene lookup returns CDR1 SGHAT and CDR2 FQDESV (reference sequence). CDR3 size: 13 residues. Trimming shortened V by 5 bases and J by 2 bases, and 7 bases separated the two germline ends. CDR3 in DNA: TGTGCCAGCAGCAGGGACACTGGAAACACCATATATTTT. Protein sequence: CASSRDTGNTIYF.

The rearrangement joins TRBV6-5 to TRBJ1-3, with TRBD1 matching 8 bases. This CDR3 has 14 amino acids. Germline assignment: CDR1 MNHEY and CDR2 SVGAGI. After removal of 5 bases from V and 4 bases from J, the junction contained 4 bases not matched to a gene. CDR3 nucleotide sequence: TGTGCCAGCAGTCGACAGGGGAGCGGAAACACCATATATTTT. Translation gives CASSRQGSGNTIYF.

J is TRBJ2-7 and V is TRBV2, with TRBD1 as a possible D gene (5 bases). CDR1 SNHLY and CDR2 FYNNEI come from the germline V gene. V lost 6 bases to trimming and J lost 3 bases, with 12 bases between them. The CDR3 sequence is 13 residues long. CDR3 region: CASSQQGSYEQYF. CDR3 coding DNA: TGTGCCAGCAGCCAGCAGGGTAGCTACGAGCAGTACTTC.

The chain employs TRBV6-5 and TRBJ2-1, with 8 bases identical to TRBD1. This CDR3 has 13 amino acids. V was clipped by 7 bases and J by 7 bases; unmatched bases: 6. Germline values: CDR1 MNHEY, CDR2 SVGAGI. The CDR3 DNA is TGTGCCAGCACCGTAAGGACAGGGAATGAGCAGTTCTTC. It translates to CASTVRTGNEQFF.

This clone appeared a single time. The rearrangement links TRBV6-1 to TRBJ2-2; 9 nucleotides match TRBD1. The CDR3 runs to 15 residues. The junction had 0 bases not matched to a gene; V was cut back by 1 base and J by 3 bases. CDR1 is MNHNS and CDR2 is SASEGT in the germline V gene. DNA for the CDR3: TGTGCCAGCAGTGAAGGGACAGGGGACACCGGGGAGCTGTTTTTT. It encodes CASSEGTGDTGELFF.

As concerns this clone: In the same sample, other DNA sequences code for this CDR3. CDR3 protein: CASSVGTSGTYEQYF. In DNA, the CDR3 is TGTGCCAGCAGCGTTGGGACTAGCGGGACCTACGAGCAGTACTTC. The chain joins TRBV9 to TRBJ2-7; 13 positions match TRBD2. This CDR3 spans 15 amino acids. Trimming took 2 bases from V and 2 from J; bases not matched to a gene: 1. The germline CDR1 and CDR2 sequences are SGDLS and YYNGEE.

The chain couples TRBV12-5 to TRBJ2-5; weak D call: TRBD1 (5 bases). This CDR3 spans 17 amino acids. CDR1 is LGHNT, CDR2 FRNRAP, per germline. Trimming cost V 1 base and J 2 bases, with 17 bases left between them. CDR3 nucleotides: TGTGCTAGTGGTTTGGCATCCTTTAGACAGATTCAAGAGACCCAGTACTTC. This codes for CASGLASFRQIQETQYF.

The chain links TRBV7-8 to TRBJ2-7, with D perhaps TRBD2 (5 bases). V lost 5 bases and J lost 3, with 20 bases in between. Germline V gene lookup returns CDR1 SGHVS and CDR2 FQNEAQ. This CDR3 spans 16 amino acids. Here the CDR3 reads CASSQKRVPRIYEQYF. CDR3 bases: TGTGCCAGCAGCCAAAAGAGGGTTCCGAGGATCTACGAGCAGTACTTC. The full variable domain, its missing parts supplied by reference TRBV7-8 and TRBJ2-7, is GAGVSQSPRYKVAKRGQDVALRCDPISGHVSLFWYQQALGQGPEFLTYFQNEAQLDKSGLPSDRFFAERPEGSVSTLKIQRTQQEDSAVYLCASSQKRVPRIYEQYFGPGTRLTVT.

This chain connects TRBV14 to TRBJ1-1, with D hard to call. Looked up from germline, CDR1 is SGHDN and CDR2 is FVKESK. The V end was cut by 0 bases, the J end by 0 bases, with 11 bases between. This CDR3 is built from 16 residues. The CDR3 reads CASSQETPPMNTEAFF. In nucleotides, the CDR3 is TGTGCCAGCAGCCAAGAGACTCCCCCCATGAACACTGAAGCTTTCTTT. Full variable domain (outside the CDR3, taken from reference TRBV14 and TRBJ1-1): EAGVTQFPSHSVIEKGQTVTLRCDPISGHDNLYWYRRVMGKEIKFLLHFVKESKQDESGMPNNRFLAERTGGTYSTLKVQPAELEDSGVYFCASSQETPPMNTEAFFGQGTRLTVV.

This clone occurred once. The chain links TRBV7-9 to TRBJ2-1; TRBD1 is a possible D gene (6 bases). From germline, CDR1 is SEHNR and CDR2 FQNEAQ (reference sequence). V shed 3 bases and J shed 8 bases, with 11 bases lying between them. CDR3 length equals 13 residues. CDR3 bases: TGTGCCAGCAGCTTCGACAGGATAGATGAGCAGTTCTTC. It codes for CASSFDRIDEQFF.

The V call is TRBV19, the J call TRBJ2-5; 11 bases match TRBD2. V lost 5 bases and J lost 1; bases outside the gene matches: 0. The CDR3 extends over 14 amino acids. Germline values: CDR1 LNHDA, CDR2 SQIVND (reference sequence). The CDR3 here is CASSLAGGQETQYF. The CDR3 nucleotides read TGTGCCAGTAGTCTAGCGGGGGGCCAAGAGACCCAGTACTTC.

The genes are TRBV4-1 and TRBJ1-2; no clear D gene. CDR3 size: 15 residues. CDR1 MGHRA and CDR2 YSYEKL come from the germline V gene. Trimming pared 1 base from V and 1 base from J, leaving 10 bases between. The CDR3 is CASSQAVTSNYGYTF. The CDR3, as DNA: TGCGCCAGCAGCCAAGCTGTAACGAGTAACTATGGCTACACCTTC.

The V call is TRBV30, the J call TRBJ1-2; 8 bases align to TRBD1. Germline V CDR1 and CDR2: GTSNPN, SVGIG (reference sequence). The ends lost 4 bases at V and 4 bases at J; junction bases unmatched: 2. The CDR3 is made up of 12 amino acids. The CDR3 spells CAWTGGVYGYTF. The CDR3 DNA reads TGTGCCTGGACAGGGGGCGTCTATGGCTACACCTTC.

The CDR3 loop is CASSKVQGAIYEQYF. CDR3 coding DNA: TGTGCCAGTAGTAAGGTCCAGGGGGCAATCTACGAGCAGTACTTC. The genes are TRBV19 and TRBJ2-7, with TRBD1 identical over 8 bases. The CDR3 totals 15 residues. Looked up from germline, CDR1 is LNHDA and CDR2 is SQIVND (reference sequence). Germline trimming cut 4 bases from V and 3 bases from J; bases unmatched to any gene: 8.